A single sample is the source of the 8 T cell receptor beta chains below, sequenced in a study of blood T cells in healthy people across ages (dated by TCRdb to the mid-2010s). The library was made by 5' RACE. Sequenced using an Illumina HiSeq 2500. A second PCR of roughly 7 to 11 cycles was performed with a sample-barcoded 5' primer and a J-beta primer mix. TCRdb reran the public reads through fastp at Q25 and MiXCR, keeping productive beta chains. CDR3 protein duplicates are merged, each entry listing the most common genes and DNA. In this sample the table shows around 800,000 distinct CDR3 sequences, more than 25% of which occur a single time. Around 3% of the sample goes to the ten largest clones. A further study also used this sample, focusing on T cells of mothers and their children.

The specimen was blood. The receptors originated from a boy younger than 18 in good health.

The rearrangement joins TRBV12-3 or TRBV12-4 to TRBJ2-2, with a weak D call TRBD1 (6 bases). Trimming stripped 1 base from V and 6 bases from J, with 12 bases between. The CDR3 runs to 15 residues. In DNA form, the CDR3 reads TGTGCCAGCAGTTTAGAACAGGGTTTCGCCGGGGAGCTGTTTTTT. Amino acid sequence: CASSLEQGFAGELFF.

This chain uses TRBV20-1 with TRBJ1-2, with TRBD1 identical over 8 bases. Unmatched junction bases numbered 3, after V lost 3 bases and J lost 6 bases. The germline V gene encodes CDR1 DFQATT and CDR2 SNEGSKA (reference sequence). The CDR3 contains 12 residues. In DNA, the CDR3 is TGCAGTGCTAGGAGGGACAGGAATGGCTACACCTTC. It encodes CSARRDRNGYTF.

This clonotype was recorded a few times. J is TRBJ2-7 and V is TRBV2; 8 positions agree with TRBD2. With V trimmed by 7 bases and J by 1 base, 0 bases remained unmatched. CDR3 length: 12 residues. Germline loops: CDR1 SNHLY, CDR2 FYNNEI. The CDR3 spells CASKRESYEQYF. The CDR3 DNA reads as TGTGCCAGCAAGCGGGAGTCCTACGAGCAGTACTTC.

This clonotype turned up a few times. This chain uses TRBV3-1 with TRBJ1-2, with no clear D. Germline V gene data show CDR1 as LGHDT and CDR2 as YNNKEL (reference sequence). The CDR3 length is 13 residues. V lost 0 bases and J lost 13, with 15 bases in between. The CDR3 protein is CASSQDRAADSTF. CDR3 coding DNA: TGTGCCAGCAGCCAAGATAGGGCTGCGGATAGCACCTTC.

The chain recombines TRBV5-1 with TRBJ2-7; 7 nucleotides match TRBD1. Losses at the gene ends were 3 bases for V and 0 bases for J; bases not matched to a gene: 6. CDR3 length: 15 residues. Germline lookup yields CDR1 SGHRS and CDR2 YFSETQ. CDR3 nucleotides: TGCGCCAGCAGCTCCGGACAGGAGAGCTCCTACGAGCAGTACTTC. Protein: CASSSGQESSYEQYF.

A remark on this clonotype: An end of the junction differs from the germline gene, which may be a read error. The rearrangement uses TRBV20-1 and TRBJ1-4; possibly TRBD1 for D (5 bases). CDR1 and CDR2 (germline): DFQATT, SNEGSKA (reference sequence). The CDR3 contains 15 residues. The CDR3 nucleotides read TGCAGTGCAAGAGGGCCGGGGCAGGGAGGTGAAAAACTGTTTTTT. Translated, it gives CSARGPGQGGEKLFF.

This clonotype showed up just a few times. The chain links TRBV2 to TRBJ2-5; D unresolved. The CDR3 sequence is 15 residues long. Germline V gene data show CDR1 as SNHLY and CDR2 as FYNNEI. The V and J ends lost 6 bases and 5 bases respectively, with 19 bases between them. This CDR3 reads CASSLTDVLGETQYF. The CDR3 DNA reads TGTGCCAGCAGCCTTACCGACGTGTTAGGGGAGACCCAGTACTTC. Looking up the rest from reference TRBV2 and TRBJ2-5 gives the full variable domain: EPEVTQTPSHQVTQMGQEVILRCVPISNHLYFYWYRQILGQKVEFLVSFYNNEISEKSEIFDDQFSVERPDGSNFTLKIRSTKLEDSAMYFCASSLTDVLGETQYFGPGTRLLVL.

The rearrangement joins TRBV7-6 to TRBJ2-3, with D perhaps matching TRBD2 (7 bases). Germline CDR1 reads SGHVS; CDR2 reads FNYEAQ. The ends were cut back, 1 base at V and 2 bases at J, with 13 bases in the middle. This CDR3 is built from 16 residues. The DNA of the CDR3 is TGTGCCAGCAGCTTAGGTCGGGGGGCCAACACAGATACGCAGTATTTT. Protein: CASSLGRGANTDTQYF.